Listed here is a single T cell receptor beta chain. What it binds is unknown. The sample is drawn from a study of blood T cells in healthy people across ages. The CDR3 has 14 amino acids. The V gene's germline CDR1 is SGHRS and CDR2 YFSETQ. The ends were cut back, 1 base at V and 0 bases at J, with 4 bases in the middle. Points from the study as a whole: The recorded TCR beta diversity per million T cells decreased in a roughly linear manner with age.

A second PCR of about 7 to 11 cycles used a sample-barcoded 5' primer and a J-beta primer mix. MiXCR, run by TCRdb on the 5' RACE reads, gives a single entry per CDR3 protein. Of roughly 1,500,000 distinct CDR3 sequences in the sample, about 31% are singletons; the top ten hold about 11%. V gene TRBV5-1 combines with J gene TRBJ1-4; D unresolved. This receptor was taken from a woman aged 25 to 39 in good health. The source material was blood. The CDR3 nucleotides are TGCGCCAGCAGCTTGCAGCCAACTAATGAAAAACTGTTTTTT. Protein sequence: CASSLQPTNEKLFF.